Given below is one T cell receptor (beta chain) in context. What it binds is unknown. The data derive from a study of T-cell memory formation after mild COVID-19. Study results and caveats: Pre-infection memory harbored some responding clones, suggesting cross-reactive memory joined.

The length of the CDR3 is 13 residues. Trimming cost V 4 bases and J 6 bases, with 12 bases left between them. Per the germline V gene, CDR1 is SGHVS and CDR2 is FQNEAQ. MiXCR was run by TCRdb on the 5' RACE reads, yielding one entry per CDR3 protein. Of some 97,000 distinct CDR3 sequences detected, around 10% appear once; the ten largest clones hold approximately 40%. This clonotype was obtained from a young man who had mild COVID-19 (a few samples of this study predate the infection). Cell type and time point are not known. The specimen was PBMCs or a T cell subset sorted from them (not recorded which). The chain carries TRBV7-8 and TRBJ1-1; D ambiguous. The CDR3 loop is CASSYPGVAEAFF. CDR3 nucleotides: TGTGCCAGCAGCTACCCCGGGGTGGCTGAAGCTTTCTTT.